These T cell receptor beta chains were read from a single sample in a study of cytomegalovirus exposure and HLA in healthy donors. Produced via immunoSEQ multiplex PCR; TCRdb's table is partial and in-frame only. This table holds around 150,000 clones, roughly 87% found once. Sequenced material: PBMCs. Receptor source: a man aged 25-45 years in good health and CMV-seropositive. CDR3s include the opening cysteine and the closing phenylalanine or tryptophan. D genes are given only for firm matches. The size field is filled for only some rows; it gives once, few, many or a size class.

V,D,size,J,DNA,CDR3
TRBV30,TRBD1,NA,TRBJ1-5,TGTGCCTGGAGGGGACAGCGCAATCAGCCCCAGCATTTT,CAWRGQRNQPQHF
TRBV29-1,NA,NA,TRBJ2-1,TGCAGCGCGTTAGGGGATGAGCAGTTCTTC,CSALGDEQFF
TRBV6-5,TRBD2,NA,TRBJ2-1,TGTGCCAGCAGTCGAGGGACTAGCTCCTACAATGAGCAGTTCTTC,CASSRGTSSYNEQFF
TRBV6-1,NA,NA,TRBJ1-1,TGTGCCAGCAGTGAAGGTAGCACGGGGACTGAAGCTTTCTTT,CASSEGSTGTEAFF
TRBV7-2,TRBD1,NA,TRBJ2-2,TGTGCCAGCATCCCAGGGGGACAGACCACCGGGGAGCTGTTTTTT,CASIPGGQTTGELFF
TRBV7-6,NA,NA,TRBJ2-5,TGTGCCAGCAGCCCATTGGACTACCGAGAGCAGTACTTC,CASSPLDYREQYF
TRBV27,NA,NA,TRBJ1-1,TGTGCCAGCAGTTTAGAGGCAAACCTGAACACTGAAGCTTTCTTT,CASSLEANLNTEAFF
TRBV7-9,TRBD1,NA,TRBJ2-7,TGTGCCAGCAGCTTAACGGCAGGGGGCTACGAGCAGTACTTC,CASSLTAGGYEQYF
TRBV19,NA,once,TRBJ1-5,TGTGCCAGTAGTTTCCCCCGCGGGGGGGAGAATCAGCCCCAGCATTTT,CASSFPRGGENQPQHF
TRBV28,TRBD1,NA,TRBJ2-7,TGTGCCAGCAGTTTGAGTGTGACAGGGTCATCCTACGAGCAGTACTTC,CASSLSVTGSSYEQYF
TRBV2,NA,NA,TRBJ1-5,TGTGCCAGCAGTGGCCCAGGCCCAGCGCCCCAGCATTTT,CASSGPGPAPQHF
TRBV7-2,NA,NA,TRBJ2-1,TGTGCCAGCAGCGCGACAGCGGGCTCCTACAATGAGCAGTTCTTC,CASSATAGSYNEQFF
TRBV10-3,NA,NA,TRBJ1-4,TGTGCCATCAAGGCAGGGCCTGGGGAAAAACTGTTTTTT,CAIKAGPGEKLFF
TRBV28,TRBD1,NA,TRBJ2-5,TGTGCCAGCAGCTCCGGGACAGGGGTAGAGACCCAGTACTTC,CASSSGTGVETQYF
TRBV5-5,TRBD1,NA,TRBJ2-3,TGTGCCAGCAGTCGGACAGGGCAAGTGGGCACAGATACGCAGTATTTT,CASSRTGQVGTDTQYF
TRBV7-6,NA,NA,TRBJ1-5,TGTGCCAGCAGCTCGGCAACAGGGTTGGGACAGCCCCAGCATTTT,CASSSATGLGQPQHF
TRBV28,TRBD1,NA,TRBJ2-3,TGTGCCAGCAAGGACAGGAGCACAGATACGCAGTATTTT,CASKDRSTDTQYF
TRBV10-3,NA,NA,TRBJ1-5,TGTGCCGTACACCGGGACACCAATCAGCCCCAGCATTTT,CAVHRDTNQPQHF
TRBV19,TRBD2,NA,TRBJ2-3,TGTGCCAGTAGCGAGCGGGGGGCAGGAGATACGCAGTATTTT,CASSERGAGDTQYF
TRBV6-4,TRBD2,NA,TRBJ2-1,TGTGCCAGCAGTGACCGACTAGCGGGCTGGAATGAGCAGTTCTTC,CASSDRLAGWNEQFF
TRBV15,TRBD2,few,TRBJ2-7,TGTGCCACCAGCAGAGGTACTAGCGGCTCCTACGAGCAGTACTTC,CATSRGTSGSYEQYF
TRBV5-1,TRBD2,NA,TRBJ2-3,TGCGCCAGCAGCCCGGGACTAGCGGGGATCCCTTCTAGCACAGATACGCAGTATTTT,CASSPGLAGIPSSTDTQYF
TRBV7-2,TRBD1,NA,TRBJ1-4,TGTGCCAGCAGCTTACAAGGACAGGCTGGTGAAAAACTGTTTTTT,CASSLQGQAGEKLFF
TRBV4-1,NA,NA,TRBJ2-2,TGCGCCAGCAGCCAAGCGGTGGGCTACACCGGGGAGCTGTTTTTT,CASSQAVGYTGELFF
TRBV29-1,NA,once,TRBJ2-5,TGCAGCGCATCCAACAGGGCTATGAGGGAGACCCAGTACTTC,CSASNRAMRETQYF
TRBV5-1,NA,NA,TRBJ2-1,TGCGCCAGCAGCCAACCCGGTTTTGGGCAGTTCTTC,CASSQPGFGQFF
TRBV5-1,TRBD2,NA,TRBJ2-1,TGCGCCAGCGCCATGGGGGGGAGAACCTACAATGAGCAGTTCTTC,CASAMGGRTYNEQFF
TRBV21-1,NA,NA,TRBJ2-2,TGTGCCAGCAGCAAATTGACTAGCGGGGGCGTGAACACCGGGGAGCTGTTTTTT,CASSKLTSGGVNTGELFF
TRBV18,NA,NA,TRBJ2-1,TGTGCCAGCTCACCAACAGGGAGCAATGAGCAGTTCTTC,CASSPTGSNEQFF
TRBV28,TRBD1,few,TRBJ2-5,TGTGCCAGCAGTCTACCGGGGACAGGGATGAGGGAGACCCAGTACTTC,CASSLPGTGMRETQYF
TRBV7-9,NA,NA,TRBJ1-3,TGTGCCAGCAGCTTATTTCGGGGGGCCGGAAACACCATATATTTT,CASSLFRGAGNTIYF
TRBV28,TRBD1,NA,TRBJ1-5,TGTGCCAGCAGTTCCCTCCAGGGGGAGAGTCAGCCCCAGCATTTT,CASSSLQGESQPQHF
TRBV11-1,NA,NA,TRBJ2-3,TGTGCCAGCAGCTTCGCGGGAATAGATACGCAGTATTTT,CASSFAGIDTQYF
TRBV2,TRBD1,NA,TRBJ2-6,TGTGCCAGCAGTGGAGGGGGACAGGTCCCGTTCGGGGCCAACGTCCTGACTTTC,CASSGGGQVPFGANVLTF
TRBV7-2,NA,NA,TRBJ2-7,TGTGCCAGCAGCTTCCTCGGGTTAGGAGGCCGAAGGAACGAGCAGTACTTC,CASSFLGLGGRRNEQYF
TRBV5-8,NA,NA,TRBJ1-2,TGTGCCAGCAGCCAGGGAGGCCTTAGAGGCTACACCTTC,CASSQGGLRGYTF
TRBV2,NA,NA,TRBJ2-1,TGTGCCACCTCGCCGGAGAGCTCCTACAATGAGCAGTTCTTC,CATSPESSYNEQFF
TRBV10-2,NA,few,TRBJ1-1,TGCGCCAGCAGTGAAGAGGGCGTTAACACTGAAGCTTTCTTT,CASSEEGVNTEAFF
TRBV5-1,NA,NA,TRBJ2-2,TGCGCCAGCTCGAACACCGCAGGGTTAGGGGAGCTGTTTTTT,CASSNTAGLGELFF
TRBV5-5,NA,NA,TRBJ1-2,TGTGCCAGCAGCGTGGACAGTTGGTCCTATGGCTACACCTTC,CASSVDSWSYGYTF
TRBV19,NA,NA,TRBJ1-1,TGTGCCAGTAGCGGGGACACCGCGGCTCTGAAGGCTTTCTTT,CASSGDTAALKAFF
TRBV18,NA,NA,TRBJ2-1,TGTGCCAGCTCACCACTCCAGGGGACCGACAATGAGCAGTTCTTC,CASSPLQGTDNEQFF
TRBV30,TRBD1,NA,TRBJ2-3,TGTGCCTGGAGCGCCGGGACAGAGGAGCAGTATTTT,CAWSAGTEEQYF
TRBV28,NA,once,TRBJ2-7,TGTGCCAGCAGTTTCACCTACGAGCAGTACTTC,CASSFTYEQYF
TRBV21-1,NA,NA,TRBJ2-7,TGTGCCAGCAGCAAATCCGTTGCCTACGAGCAGTACTTC,CASSKSVAYEQYF
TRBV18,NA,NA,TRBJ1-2,TGTGCCAGCTCACCGGGAGGGGTTCTTGGCTACACCTTC,CASSPGGVLGYTF
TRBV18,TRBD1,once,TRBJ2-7,TGTGCCAGCTCACCGACAGGGGGTCGGTTTATCTCCTACGAGCAGTACTTC,CASSPTGGRFISYEQYF
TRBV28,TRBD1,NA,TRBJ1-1,TGTGCCAGCAGTTTTGGAGGGGGCGGGAACACTGAAGCTTTCTTT,CASSFGGGGNTEAFF
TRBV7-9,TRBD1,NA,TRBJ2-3,TGTGCCAGCAGCTGGACAGGTAGCACAGATACGCAGTATTTT,CASSWTGSTDTQYF
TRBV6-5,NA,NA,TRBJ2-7,TGTGCCAGCAGTTTTCCGGGACAAGGACTCTACGAGCAGTACTTC,CASSFPGQGLYEQYF
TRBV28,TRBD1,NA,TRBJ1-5,TGTGCCAGCAGATCTGGACAGGGGGGGGAGCCCCAGCATTTT,CASRSGQGGEPQHF
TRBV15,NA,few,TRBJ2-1,TGTGCCACCAGCTCGAGGCTGGCATCGAGCTCCTACAATGAGCAGTTCTTC,CATSSRLASSSYNEQFF
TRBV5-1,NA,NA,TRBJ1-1,TGCGCCAGCAGCTGGGAGGGCAGGAACACTGAAGCTTTCTTT,CASSWEGRNTEAFF
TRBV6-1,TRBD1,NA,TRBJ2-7,TGTGCCAGCAGTGAAGAGAGGGACAGGTTTGCCTACGAGCAGTACTTC,CASSEERDRFAYEQYF
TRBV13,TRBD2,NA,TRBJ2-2,TGTGCCAGCAGCTCTCTAATAGCGGGAGGCGGGGAGCTGTTTTTT,CASSSLIAGGGELFF
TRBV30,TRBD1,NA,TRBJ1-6,TGTGCCTGGAGAGGGGACAGGGATAATTCACCCCTCCACTTT,CAWRGDRDNSPLHF
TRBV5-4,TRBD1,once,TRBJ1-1,TGTGCCAGCAGCTTGCCTCAAAGGGACAGAGAAGCTTTCTTT,CASSLPQRDREAFF
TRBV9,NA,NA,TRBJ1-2,TGTGCCAGCAGCCCCACCGGGACAACTAACTATGGCTACACCTTC,CASSPTGTTNYGYTF